This is a list of T cell receptor beta chains from one sample in a study of blood T cell repertoires in COVID-19. Clones were read by immunoSEQ multiplex PCR, and TCRdb kept only the in-frame ones, dropping some. The sample has about 150,000 clones; about nine tenths are singletons. Sequenced material: PBMCs or T cells enriched from blood (not recorded which). All receptors derive from a woman aged 40 to 50 who had been exposed to COVID-19. The CDR3 runs from the conserved cysteine through the conserved F or W. The order of the fields is D gene, V gene, clone size, J gene, CDR3 protein, CDR3 DNA. A D gene is named only where the DNA matches it firmly. Clone size, where shown, is once, few, many, or a class for clones that have expanded.

NA	TRBV2	few	TRBJ2-5	CASSGENQETQYF	TGTGCCAGCAGTGGGGAGAACCAAGAGACCCAGTACTTC
NA	TRBV19	NA	TRBJ1-1	CASSRNTEAFF	TGTGCCAGTAGTCGGAACACTGAAGCTTTCTTT
NA	TRBV28	once	TRBJ1-5	CASTHPTGPNQPQHF	TGTGCCAGCACCCACCCCACAGGGCCCAATCAGCCCCAGCATTTT
TRBD1	TRBV28	NA	TRBJ2-1	CASSLTGNYNEQFF	TGTGCCAGCAGTTTGACAGGGAACTACAATGAGCAGTTCTTC
NA	TRBV10-3	few	TRBJ1-3	CAISEGRSSGNTIYF	TGTGCCATCAGTGAGGGGAGATCCTCTGGAAACACCATATATTTT
NA	TRBV29-1	once	TRBJ2-1	CSALEASINNEQFF	TGCAGCGCCCTCGAGGCGTCTATCAACAATGAGCAGTTCTTC
TRBD2	TRBV7-8	NA	TRBJ2-7	CASNPSGSSYEQYF	TGTGCCAGCAACCCTAGCGGGAGCTCCTACGAGCAGTACTTC
TRBD1	TRBV5-1	NA	TRBJ2-7	CASSTDRGAYEQYF	TGCGCCAGCAGCACGGACAGGGGAGCCTACGAGCAGTACTTC
TRBD2	TRBV5-3	NA	TRBJ2-1	CARSLMCGSLFNEQFF	TGTGCCAGAAGCTTGATGTGCGGGAGCCTCTTCAATGAGCAGTTCTTC
TRBD1	TRBV5-1	NA	TRBJ2-6	CASSITGTGGYSGANVLTF	TGCGCCAGCAGCATAACCGGGACAGGGGGATACTCTGGGGCCAACGTCCTGACTTTC
NA	TRBV11-3	NA	TRBJ2-2	CASSKTEGPGELFF	TGTGCCAGCAGCAAAACGGAGGGTCCCGGGGAGCTGTTTTTT
NA	TRBV4-1	few	TRBJ1-2	CASSQDAQAWNYGYTF	TGCGCCAGCAGCCAAGACGCACAGGCTTGGAACTATGGCTACACCTTC
TRBD1	TRBV9	NA	TRBJ1-1	CASSVRQGGTEAFF	TGTGCCAGCAGCGTCAGACAGGGCGGCACTGAAGCTTTCTTT
NA	TRBV9	once	TRBJ1-1	CASSVGEVRASMNTEAFF	TGTGCCAGCAGCGTAGGGGAGGTGAGGGCTTCAATGAACACTGAAGCTTTCTTT
TRBD2	TRBV11-3	NA	TRBJ2-1	CASSLEREGWNEQFF	TGTGCCAGCAGCTTAGAGCGGGAGGGGTGGAATGAGCAGTTCTTC
TRBD1	TRBV2	few	TRBJ1-5	CASSPDRGQPQHF	TGTGCCAGCAGTCCTGACAGGGGCCAGCCCCAGCATTTT
TRBD2	TRBV5-4	NA	TRBJ2-2	CASSSGLAITGELFF	TGTGCCAGCAGCTCGGGACTAGCGATAACCGGGGAGCTGTTTTTT
NA	TRBV12-3/TRBV12-4	NA	TRBJ1-2	CASSYSDYGYTF	TGTGCCAGCAGTTATAGTGACTATGGCTACACCTTC
NA	TRBV5-1	NA	TRBJ2-7	CASSLDRQDPAYEQYF	TGCGCCAGCAGCTTGGACAGACAGGACCCTGCTTACGAGCAGTACTTC
TRBD1	TRBV5-1	NA	TRBJ2-2	CASSAGQGTNTGELFF	TGCGCCAGCAGCGCGGGACAGGGGACGAACACCGGGGAGCTGTTTTTT
NA	TRBV29-1	NA	TRBJ2-5	CSVDWGQGETQYF	TGCAGCGTTGATTGGGGGCAGGGAGAGACCCAGTACTTC
NA	TRBV12-3/TRBV12-4	once	TRBJ2-1	CASTLVGGREQFF	TGTGCCAGCACCCTAGTGGGGGGGCGTGAGCAGTTCTTC
NA	TRBV21-1	few	TRBJ1-2	CASSVRGYGYTF	TGTGCCAGCAGCGTCAGGGGCTATGGCTACACCTTC
TRBD1	TRBV5-1	NA	TRBJ1-2	CASSSGQGIGGYTF	TGCGCCAGCAGCTCGGGACAGGGAATAGGCGGCTACACCTTC
TRBD1	TRBV9	NA	TRBJ1-2	CASSGRERQGWSNYGYTF	TGTGCCAGCAGCGGACGGGAAAGACAGGGCTGGTCTAACTATGGCTACACCTTC
TRBD2	TRBV2	NA	TRBJ2-2	CASRGLAGVPGELFF	TGTGCCAGCAGGGGACTAGCGGGAGTACCCGGGGAGCTGTTTTTT
NA	TRBV29-1	NA	TRBJ2-5	CSVDSTQETQYF	TGCAGCGTTGACTCTACCCAAGAGACCCAGTACTTC
NA	TRBV7-9	NA	TRBJ1-4	CASTDDGGGLAGIEKLFF	TGTGCCAGCACCGACGACGGGGGAGGGCTGGCAGGGATCGAAAAACTGTTTTTT
TRBD2	TRBV11-3	few	TRBJ2-1	CASSSGTNTGNEQFF	TGTGCCAGCAGCTCGGGGACTAACACCGGCAATGAGCAGTTCTTC
NA	TRBV27	NA	TRBJ1-4	CASTLTGSSEKLFF	TGTGCCAGCACCCTCACAGGGAGTAGTGAAAAACTGTTTTTT
TRBD1	TRBV7-9	NA	TRBJ2-5	CASSANRGGGETQYF	TGTGCCAGCAGCGCAAACAGGGGTGGGGGAGAGACCCAGTACTTC
NA	TRBV4-2	NA	TRBJ1-4	CASSHATGSEKLFF	TGTGCCAGCAGCCATGCCACAGGAAGTGAAAAACTGTTTTTT
NA	TRBV7-8	NA	TRBJ2-1	CASSLGVGVHNEQFF	TGTGCCAGCAGCTTAGGGGTCGGAGTTCACAATGAGCAGTTCTTC
TRBD1	TRBV7-8	NA	TRBJ1-6	CASSLQGAAASPLHF	TGTGCCAGCAGCCTACAGGGGGCCGCAGCTTCACCCCTCCACTTT
TRBD1	TRBV7-9	NA	TRBJ1-6	CASSLVGTGGLNSPLHF	TGTGCCAGCAGCTTAGTTGGGACAGGGGGCCTTAATTCACCCCTCCACTTT
TRBD1	TRBV19	NA	TRBJ2-7	CASRDRLRDSLYEQYF	TGTGCCAGCCGAGACCGATTAAGGGACAGCCTGTACGAGCAGTACTTC
TRBD2	TRBV7-3	NA	TRBJ2-1	CASSSLAGGHNEQFF	TGTGCCAGCAGCTCTCTAGCGGGGGGGCACAATGAGCAGTTCTTC
TRBD2	TRBV9	NA	TRBJ2-7	CASSVSSGDSYEQYF	TGTGCCAGCAGCGTTTCTAGCGGGGACTCCTACGAGCAGTACTTC
NA	TRBV11-2	NA	TRBJ2-7	CASRGDSYEQYF	TGTGCCAGCAGGGGAGATTCCTACGAGCAGTACTTC
NA	TRBV28	NA	TRBJ1-3	CASRAGPSSGNTIYF	TGTGCCAGCAGAGCAGGGCCCTCCTCTGGAAACACCATATATTTT